A single sample gave rise to the 29 T cell receptor beta chains below, sequenced in a study of tumor-infiltrating lymphocytes in primary liver carcinoma. Germline DNA was also extracted, and blood RNA was taken from unsorted whole blood. A constant-region primer served to make TCR beta cDNA from around 500 ng total RNA. ARM-PCR, slightly modified, supplied the TCR beta libraries through three nested multiplex PCR rounds. For approximately 11 cycles apiece, the opening two PCR rounds ran with TRBV1-TRBV30 forward primers and a C-beta reverse primer. TCRdb reanalysed the multiplex PCR reads using MiXCR and keeps one entry per CDR3 protein. The sample includes about 320,000 distinct CDR3 sequences, around three fifths of them seen just once. The material sequenced was peripheral blood. Every receptor here comes from a man aged 40-49 years with primary liver carcinoma and hepatitis B virus infection.

This chain connects TRBV4-2 to TRBJ2-1; 7 bases match TRBD2. Germline values: CDR1 LGHNA, CDR2 YNFKEQ. After removal of 1 base from V and 3 bases from J, the junction contained 6 bases not matched to a gene. This CDR3 is built from 16 residues. The CDR3 reads CASSQGGGNYYNEQFF. CDR3 sequence (DNA): TGTGCCAGCAGCCAAGGGGGGGGAAACTACTACAATGAGCAGTTCTTC.

This clonotype was seen a handful of times. CDR3 amino acids: CASRVAGKSTDTQYF. CDR3 in DNA: TGTGCCAGCAGGGTAGCGGGAAAAAGCACAGATACGCAGTATTTT. V gene TRBV12-3 or TRBV12-4 combines with J gene TRBJ2-3, with TRBD2 matching over 8 bases. J lost 0 bases, V lost 6 bases, and 5 bases had no gene match. This CDR3 spans 15 amino acids.

This chain uses TRBV2 with TRBJ2-3; D gene unclear. This CDR3 is 12 amino acids long. V was pared by 2 bases and J by 4 bases, with 4 bases between. In germline, CDR1 is SNHLY, CDR2 FYNNEI. The CDR3 here is CASSERADTQYF. The CDR3 nucleotides are TGTGCCAGCAGTGAACGGGCAGATACGCAGTATTTT.

The chain has TRBV6-6 and TRBJ2-7; 7 nucleotides align to TRBD1. This CDR3 contains 16 residues. The V and J ends lost 7 bases and 7 bases, in that order; junction bases with no gene match: 19. Germline assignment: CDR1 MNHNY and CDR2 SVGAGI (reference sequence). The CDR3 DNA reads as TGTGCCAGCACTCAAATAAGGGGACAGAGACCGGAAGAGCAGTACTTC. It translates to CASTQIRGQRPEEQYF.

This clonotype was counted between two and nine times. The V gene is TRBV10-3, the J gene TRBJ1-2; a weak D match, TRBD1 (6 bases). The CDR3 contains 14 residues. V was clipped by 5 bases and J by 2 bases, with 12 bases between them. CDR1 ENHRY and CDR2 SYGVKD come from the germline V gene. The CDR3 protein is CAISQTGDNYGYTF. The CDR3, as DNA: TGTGCCATCAGTCAGACAGGTGACAACTATGGCTACACCTTC.

This clonotype came up a few times. The chain has TRBV28 and TRBJ1-3, with D tentatively TRBD1 (6 bases). V dropped 3 bases and J dropped 0 bases, with 9 bases sitting between them. Germline V CDR1 and CDR2: MDHEN, SYDVKM. This CDR3 contains 15 residues. Here the CDR3 DNA reads TGTGCCAGCAGTTTTAAGGGACACTCTGGAAACACCATATATTTT. It codes for CASSFKGHSGNTIYF. Combining the CDR3 with reference TRBV28 and TRBJ1-3 gives the whole variable domain DVKVTQSSRYLVKRTGEKVFLECVQDMDHENMFWYRQDPGLGLRLIYFSYDVKMKEKGDIPEGYSVSREKKERFSLILESASTNQTSMYLCASSFKGHSGNTIYFGEGSWLTVV.

The rearrangement links TRBV28 to TRBJ2-4; D may correspond to TRBD1 or TRBD2 (6 bases each). The length of the CDR3 is 15 residues. Trimming took off 5 bases at V and 5 bases at J, with 16 bases between the two ends. CDR1 is MDHEN and CDR2 is SYDVKM in the germline V gene. The CDR3 loop is CASSIRGPAQNIQYF. Written as DNA, the CDR3 is TGTGCCAGCAGTATACGGGGGCCGGCCCAAAACATTCAGTACTTC.

With regard to this clonotype: A much larger clonotype is one base distant, so this may be a read error. The chain couples TRBV5-1 to TRBJ2-2; perhaps TRBD2 as D (6 bases). Germline lookup yields CDR1 SGHRS and CDR2 YFSETQ. This CDR3 has 14 amino acids. CDR3 nucleotide sequence: TGCGCCAGCAGCTTGGTAGGGTTCACCGGGGGGCTGTTTTTT. Translation: CASSLVGFTGGLFF.

V is TRBV28 and J is TRBJ1-5, with D perhaps matching TRBD1 (5 bases). Trimming removed 3 bases at V and 4 bases at J, with 13 bases between. This CDR3 contains 15 residues. Germline CDR1 MDHEN, CDR2 SYDVKM. CDR3 sequence: CASSFPGAPNQPQHF. The CDR3, as DNA: TGTGCCAGCAGTTTCCCCGGGGCCCCTAATCAGCCCCAGCATTTT.

The chain links TRBV5-1 to TRBJ2-7, with 14 positions matching TRBD2. The length of the CDR3 is 15 residues. Germline CDR1 SGHRS, CDR2 YFSETQ. The V gene end was trimmed by 4 bases and the J gene end by 5 bases; junction bases not matched to a gene: 5. The CDR3 coding sequence is TGCGCCAGCAGCCTGGGGACTAGCGGGAGTAACGAGCAGTACTTC. Protein product: CASSLGTSGSNEQYF.

This clonotype turned up a few times. CDR3 sequence reads: CASSLSGPTDTQYF. The CDR3 nucleotides are TGTGCCAGCAGCTTGAGCGGGCCCACAGATACGCAGTATTTT. The chain has TRBV11-2 and TRBJ2-3; D may be TRBD2 (6 bases). Germline CDR1 and CDR2: SGHAT and FQNNGV. With 3 bases removed from V and 2 bases from J, the gap between germline ends came to 9 bases. The CDR3 contains 14 residues.

This chain connects TRBV12-3 or TRBV12-4 to TRBJ2-1; unclear D gene. Between the trimmed V and J ends, which lost 4 bases and 8 bases, there was a span of 9 bases. The CDR3 extends over 12 amino acids. The CDR3 DNA follows: TGTGCCAGCAGTTCCTTGGGCGATGAGCAGTTCTTC. This sequence encodes CASSSLGDEQFF.

This clonotype was seen at least ten times. This chain links TRBV29-1 with TRBJ2-7; D is unresolved. Trimming removed 6 bases at V and 2 bases at J, with 11 bases between. Per the germline V gene, CDR1 is SQVTM and CDR2 is ANQGSEA. The CDR3 sequence is 12 residues long. CDR3 DNA sequence: TGCAGCGTAAAGACTGGGACCTACGAGCAGTACTTC. Translated, it gives CSVKTGTYEQYF.

With regard to this clonotype: A read error may explain this, as a much larger clone is one base away. The chain employs TRBV6-1 and TRBJ2-7, with D perhaps TRBD2 (6 bases). Trimming pared 10 bases from V and 6 bases from J, leaving 22 bases between. This CDR3 spans 14 amino acids. Germline CDR1 MNHNS, CDR2 SASEGT. CDR3: CATSPGLRPFEQYF. The CDR3 nucleotides are TGTGCCACGTCTCCGGGACTTCGTCCCTTCGAGCAGTACTTC.

This clonotype was counted only a few times. The chain uses TRBV10-3 and TRBJ2-1; TRBD1 matches at 9 bases. V shed 3 bases and J 10 bases; nucleotides not matched to a gene: 16. This CDR3 has 17 amino acids. CDR1 and CDR2 from the germline V gene are ENHRY and SYGVKD. CDR3 bases: TGTGCCATCAGTGACGCGGACAGGGGCCTCCGAGCTCGGGAGCAGTTCTTC. Amino acids: CAISDADRGLRAREQFF.

On this clonotype: This is likely a read error, given that the CDR3 carries no conserved phenylalanine or tryptophan at its end. The chain is built from TRBV11-2 and TRBJ1-2; tentatively, D is TRBD1 (5 bases). The CDR3 spans 13 residues. Germline V gene lookup returns CDR1 SGHAT and CDR2 FQNNGV. The CDR3 sequence: CANSFPGTSGYTL. The CDR3, as DNA: TGTGCCAACAGCTTCCCAGGGACGAGTGGCTACACCCTC.

As to this clonotype: It may be a read error: a sequence one base away is much more abundant. This chain links TRBV12-3 or TRBV12-4 with TRBJ1-6, with 9 positions matching TRBD1. The length of the CDR3 is 14 residues. V dropped 5 bases and J dropped 11; count of bases not matched to a gene: 7. The DNA for the CDR3 is TGTGCCAGCAGTCCACAGGGGGCATTGCCACCCCTCCACTTT. It translates to CASSPQGALPPLHF.

Regarding this clonotype: A read error may account for a junction end that differs from germline. The chain joins TRBV30 to TRBJ1-3; 8 positions match TRBD1. Germline values: CDR1 GTSNPN, CDR2 SVGIG (reference sequence). The CDR3 is made up of 14 amino acids. CDR3 in amino acids: CAWMIGGQGNTTYF. In DNA form, the CDR3 reads TGTGCCTGGATGATCGGAGGACAGGGAAACACCACATATTTT. Complete variable domain (other parts from reference TRBV30 and TRBJ1-3): SQTIHQWPATLVQPVGSPLSLECTVEGTSNPNLYWYRQAAGRGLQLLFYSVGIGQISSEVPQNLSASRPQDRQFILSSKKLLLSDSGFYLCAWMIGGQGNTTYFGEGSWLTVV.

A remark on this clonotype: A read error is possible here, since a much larger clone lies one base away. The V and J genes are TRBV12-3 or TRBV12-4 and TRBJ1-5; D gene ambiguous. The CDR3 has 12 residues. The CDR3 DNA sequence: TGTGCCAGCAGTTTCGAGGTTCAGCCCCAGCAATTT. This gives the protein CASSFEVQPQQF.

This clonotype was observed a handful of times. The chain recombines TRBV4-1 with TRBJ2-2; no definite D call. V dropped 0 bases and J dropped 0 bases, with 8 bases sitting between them. The CDR3 is 16 residues long. Germline CDR1 is MGHRA and CDR2 is YSYEKL. The CDR3 spells CASSQDKVANTGELFF. The CDR3 DNA reads TGCGCCAGCAGCCAAGATAAGGTAGCGAACACCGGGGAGCTGTTTTTT.

Details on this clonotype: A junction end diverges from the germline sequence, so it may reflect a read error. The J gene is TRBJ2-1, the V gene TRBV29-1; D may be TRBD1 (6 bases). Germline V gene sequence: CDR1 SQVTM, CDR2 ANQGSEA. The CDR3 totals 14 residues. CDR3 nucleotide sequence: TGCTGCGTCCAACATACAGGGTTTCACAATGAGCAGTTCTTC. It codes for CCVQHTGFHNEQFF.

This clonotype was picked up many times. The genes are TRBV10-3 and TRBJ2-6; D remains ambiguous. Germline V CDR1 and CDR2: ENHRY, SYGVKD. Trimming left V 3 bases short and J 7 bases short, with 19 bases between. CDR3 size: 17 residues. The CDR3 sequence: CAISEGTADPSANVLTF. In DNA form, the CDR3 reads TGTGCCATCAGTGAAGGCACGGCAGACCCCAGTGCCAACGTCCTGACTTTC.

The sample holds many counts of this clonotype. The chain links TRBV4-1 to TRBJ1-6, with TRBD1 as a possible D gene (5 bases). The CDR3 loop spans 16 amino acids. Germline V gives CDR1 MGHRA, CDR2 YSYEKL. The germline V and J ends were trimmed by 4 bases and 8 bases, with 18 bases remaining between them. The CDR3 loop is CASSLTAGRIDSPLHF. CDR3 in DNA: TGCGCCAGCAGCCTCACCGCAGGGCGGATTGATTCACCCCTCCACTTT.

The chain joins TRBV12-3 or TRBV12-4 to TRBJ2-2; TRBD1 is a possible D gene (6 bases). V lost 7 bases and J 6 bases, leaving 9 bases between the germline ends. The CDR3 runs 12 residues. The CDR3 bases are TGTGCCAGCAAAACAGGGCCCGGGGAGCTGTTTTTT. It yields the protein CASKTGPGELFF.

This clonotype was recorded a few times. The chain recombines TRBV2 with TRBJ2-3; 15 bases are a match to TRBD2. V was pared by 5 bases and J by 6 bases, with 3 bases of the junction left unmatched. CDR3 length: 15 residues. In germline, CDR1 is SNHLY, CDR2 FYNNEI. CDR3 amino acids: CASSRTSGRDDTQYF. In DNA form, the CDR3 reads TGTGCCAGCAGTAGGACTAGCGGGAGGGACGATACGCAGTATTTT.

A note on this clonotype: A much larger clone differs from this one at a single base, so this may be a read error. This sequence joins TRBV5-4 and TRBJ2-5; 7 positions match TRBD1. CDR3 size: 13 residues. The germline V gene has CDR1 SGHNT and CDR2 YYREEE (reference sequence). The CDR3 is CASSRDSKETLYF. For the CDR3, the DNA is TGTGCCAGCAGCCGGGACAGTAAAGAGACCCTGTACTTC.

With respect to this clonotype: Germline and junction disagree at one end, which may indicate a read error. The J gene is TRBJ2-2, the V gene TRBV29-1, with TRBD1 identical over 7 bases. From germline, CDR1 is SQVTM and CDR2 ANQGSEA. CDR3 size: 17 residues. This CDR3 reads CSVKGTPGQVNTGKLFF. The CDR3 region has the DNA TGCAGCGTTAAAGGTACCCCTGGACAGGTGAACACCGGGAAGCTGTTTTTT.

Points on this clonotype: At one end, the junction sequence differs from germline, possibly due to a read error. The chain recombines TRBV11-2 with TRBJ2-5; TRBD2 aligns across 11 bases. Germline CDR1 is SGHAT and CDR2 is FQNNGV. The CDR3 covers 16 residues. The CDR3 nucleotides are TGTGCCAGCAGCTTAGGACTAGCGGGAAACCATGAGACCCAATGCTTC. Its translation: CASSLGLAGNHETQCF. Combining the CDR3 with reference TRBV11-2 and TRBJ2-5 gives the whole variable domain EAGVAQSPRYKIIEKRQSVAFWCNPISGHATLYWYQQILGQGPKLLIQFQNNGVVDDSQLPKDRFSAERLKGVDSTLKIQPAKLEDSAVYLCASSLGLAGNHETQCFGPGTRLLVL.

This clonotype was found many times. Written as DNA, the CDR3 is TGCAGCGCAAGGGCTCCAGGGGACAATCAGCCCCAGCATTTT. This codes for CSARAPGDNQPQHF. This chain connects TRBV29-1 to TRBJ1-5; D possibly corresponds to TRBD1 (6 bases). There are 14 residues in the CDR3. CDR1 is SQVTM and CDR2 is ANQGSEA in the germline V gene. The V end lost 7 bases, the J end lost 3 bases, and 16 bases lay between the germline ends.